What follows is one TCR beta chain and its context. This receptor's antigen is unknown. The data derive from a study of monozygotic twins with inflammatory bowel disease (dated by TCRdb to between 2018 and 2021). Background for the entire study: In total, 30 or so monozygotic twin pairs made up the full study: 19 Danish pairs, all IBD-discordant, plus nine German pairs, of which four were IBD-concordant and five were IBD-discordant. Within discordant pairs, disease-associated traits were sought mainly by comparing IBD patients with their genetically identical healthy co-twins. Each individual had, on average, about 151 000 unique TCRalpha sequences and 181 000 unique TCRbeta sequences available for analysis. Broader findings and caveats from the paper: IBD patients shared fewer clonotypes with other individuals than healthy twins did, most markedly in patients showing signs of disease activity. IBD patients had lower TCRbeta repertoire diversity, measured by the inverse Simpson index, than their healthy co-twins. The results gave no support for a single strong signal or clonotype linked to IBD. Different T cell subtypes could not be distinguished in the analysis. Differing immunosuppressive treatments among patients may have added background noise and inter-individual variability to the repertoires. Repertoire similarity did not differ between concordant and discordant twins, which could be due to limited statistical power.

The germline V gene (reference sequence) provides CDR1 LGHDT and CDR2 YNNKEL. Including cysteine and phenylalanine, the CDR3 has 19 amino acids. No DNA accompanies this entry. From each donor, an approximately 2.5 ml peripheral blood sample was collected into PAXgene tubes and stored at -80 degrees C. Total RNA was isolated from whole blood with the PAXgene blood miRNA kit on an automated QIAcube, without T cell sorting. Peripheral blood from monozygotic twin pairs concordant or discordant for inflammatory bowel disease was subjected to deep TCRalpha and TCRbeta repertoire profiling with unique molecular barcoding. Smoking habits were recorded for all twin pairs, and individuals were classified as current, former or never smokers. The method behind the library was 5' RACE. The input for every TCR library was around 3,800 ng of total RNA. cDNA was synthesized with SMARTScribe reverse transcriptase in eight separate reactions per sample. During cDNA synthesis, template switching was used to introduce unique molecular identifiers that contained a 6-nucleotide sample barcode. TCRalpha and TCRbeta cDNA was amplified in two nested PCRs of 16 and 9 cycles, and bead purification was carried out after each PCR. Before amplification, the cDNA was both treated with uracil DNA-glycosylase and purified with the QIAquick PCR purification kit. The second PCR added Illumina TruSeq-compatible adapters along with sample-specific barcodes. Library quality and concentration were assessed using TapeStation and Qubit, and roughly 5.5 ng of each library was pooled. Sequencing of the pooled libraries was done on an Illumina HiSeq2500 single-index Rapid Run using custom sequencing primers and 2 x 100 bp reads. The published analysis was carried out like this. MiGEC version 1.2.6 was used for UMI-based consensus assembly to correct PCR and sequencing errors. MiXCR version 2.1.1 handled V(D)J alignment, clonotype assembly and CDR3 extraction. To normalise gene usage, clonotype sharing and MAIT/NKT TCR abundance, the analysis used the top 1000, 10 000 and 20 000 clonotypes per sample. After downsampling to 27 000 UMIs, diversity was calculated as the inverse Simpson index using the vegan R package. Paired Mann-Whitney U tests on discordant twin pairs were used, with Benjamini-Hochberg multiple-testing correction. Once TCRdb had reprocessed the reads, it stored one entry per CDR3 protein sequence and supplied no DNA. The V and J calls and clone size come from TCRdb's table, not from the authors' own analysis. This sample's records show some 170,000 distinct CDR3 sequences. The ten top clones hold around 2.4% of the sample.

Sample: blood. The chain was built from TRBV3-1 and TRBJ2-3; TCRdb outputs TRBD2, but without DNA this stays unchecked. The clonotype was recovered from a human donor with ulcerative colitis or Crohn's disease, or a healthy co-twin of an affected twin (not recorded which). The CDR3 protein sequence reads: CASSQEMGLAGGNTDTQYF.